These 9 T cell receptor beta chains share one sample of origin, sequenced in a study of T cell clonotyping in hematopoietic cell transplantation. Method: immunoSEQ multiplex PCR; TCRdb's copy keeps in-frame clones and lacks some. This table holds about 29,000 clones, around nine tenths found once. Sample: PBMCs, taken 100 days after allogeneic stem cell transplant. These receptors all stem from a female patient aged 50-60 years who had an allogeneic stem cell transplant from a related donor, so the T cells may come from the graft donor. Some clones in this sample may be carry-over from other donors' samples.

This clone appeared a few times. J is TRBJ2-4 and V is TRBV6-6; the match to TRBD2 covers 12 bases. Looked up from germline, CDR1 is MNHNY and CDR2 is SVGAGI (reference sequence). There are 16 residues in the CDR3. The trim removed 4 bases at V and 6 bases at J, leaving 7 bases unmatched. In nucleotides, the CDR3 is TGTGCCAGCAGTTCCCTAGCGGGGGGGCCTGGAAACATTCAGTACTTC. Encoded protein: CASSSLAGGPGNIQYF.

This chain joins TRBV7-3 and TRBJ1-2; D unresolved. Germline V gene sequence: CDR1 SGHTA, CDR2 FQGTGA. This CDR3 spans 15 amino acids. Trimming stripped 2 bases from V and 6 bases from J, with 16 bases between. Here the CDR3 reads CASSLGPGPINGYTF. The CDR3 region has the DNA TGTGCCAGCAGCTTAGGACCGGGTCCGATTAATGGCTACACCTTC.

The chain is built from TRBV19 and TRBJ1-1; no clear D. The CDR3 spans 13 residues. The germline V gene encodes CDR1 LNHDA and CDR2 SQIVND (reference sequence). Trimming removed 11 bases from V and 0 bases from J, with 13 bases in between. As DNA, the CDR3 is TGTGCCGCCGGCCCGGCGGTGAACACTGAAGCTTTCTTT. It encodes CAAGPAVNTEAFF. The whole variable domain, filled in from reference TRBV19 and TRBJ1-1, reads DGGITQSPKYLFRKEGQNVTLSCEQNLNHDAMYWYRQDPGQGLRLIYYSQIVNDFQKGDIAEGYSVSREKKESFPLTVTSAQKNPTAFYLCAAGPAVNTEAFFGQGTRLTVV.

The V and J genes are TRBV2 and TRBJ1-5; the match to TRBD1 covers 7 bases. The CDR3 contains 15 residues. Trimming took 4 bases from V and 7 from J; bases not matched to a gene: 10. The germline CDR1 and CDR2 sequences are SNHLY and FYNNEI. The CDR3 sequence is CASSGSAGGGQPQHF. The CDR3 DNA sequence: TGTGCCAGCAGTGGATCAGCAGGGGGTGGACAGCCCCAGCATTTT.

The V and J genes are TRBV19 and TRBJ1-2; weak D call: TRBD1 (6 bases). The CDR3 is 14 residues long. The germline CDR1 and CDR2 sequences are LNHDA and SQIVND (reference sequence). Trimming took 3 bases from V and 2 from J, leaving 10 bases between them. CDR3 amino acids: CASSIRGQNYGYTF. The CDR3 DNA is TGTGCCAGTAGTATCAGAGGACAGAACTATGGCTACACCTTC.

CDR3 nucleotide sequence: TGTGCCAGCAGCCAGGGCGCGGCTCAGCCCCAGCATTTT. It yields the protein CASSQGAAQPQHF. This chain links TRBV13 with TRBJ1-5; the D gene is possibly TRBD1 (5 bases). This CDR3 comprises 13 residues. V was trimmed by 5 bases and J by 6 bases, leaving 11 bases between them. Germline-derived CDR1 and CDR2 are PRHDT and FYEKMQ (reference sequence). Using reference TRBV13 and TRBJ1-5 for the parts outside the CDR3, the full variable domain is AAGVIQSPRHLIKEKRETATLKCYPIPRHDTVYWYQQGPGQDPQFLISFYEKMQSDKGSIPDRFSAQQFSDYHSELNMSSLELGDSALYFCASSQGAAQPQHFGDGTRLSIL.

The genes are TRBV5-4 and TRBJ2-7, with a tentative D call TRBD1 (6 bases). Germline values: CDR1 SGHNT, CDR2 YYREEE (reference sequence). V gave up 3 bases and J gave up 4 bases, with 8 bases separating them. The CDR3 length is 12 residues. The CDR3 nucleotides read TGTGCCAGCAGCTCAGGGGTATACGAGCAGTACTTC. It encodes CASSSGVYEQYF. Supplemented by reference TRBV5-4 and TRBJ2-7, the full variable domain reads ETGVTQSPTHLIKTRGQQVTLRCSSQSGHNTVSWYQQALGQGPQFIFQYYREEENGRGNFPPRFSGLQFPNYSSELNVNALELDDSALYLCASSSGVYEQYFGPGTRLTVT.

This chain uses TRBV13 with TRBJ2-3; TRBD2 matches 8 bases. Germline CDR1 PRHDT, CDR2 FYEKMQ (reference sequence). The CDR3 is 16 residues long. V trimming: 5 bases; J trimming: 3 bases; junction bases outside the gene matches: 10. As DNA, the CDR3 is TGTGCCAGCAGCCCAGGGACTAGATTACTTACAGATACGCAGTATTTT. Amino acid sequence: CASSPGTRLLTDTQYF.

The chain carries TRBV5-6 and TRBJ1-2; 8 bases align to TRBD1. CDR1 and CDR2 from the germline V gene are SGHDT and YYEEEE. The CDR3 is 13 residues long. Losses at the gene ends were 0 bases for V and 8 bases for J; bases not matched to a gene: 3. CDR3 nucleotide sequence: TGTGCCAGCAGCTTGGAAACAGGGGGAGGCTACACCTTC. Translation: CASSLETGGGYTF.